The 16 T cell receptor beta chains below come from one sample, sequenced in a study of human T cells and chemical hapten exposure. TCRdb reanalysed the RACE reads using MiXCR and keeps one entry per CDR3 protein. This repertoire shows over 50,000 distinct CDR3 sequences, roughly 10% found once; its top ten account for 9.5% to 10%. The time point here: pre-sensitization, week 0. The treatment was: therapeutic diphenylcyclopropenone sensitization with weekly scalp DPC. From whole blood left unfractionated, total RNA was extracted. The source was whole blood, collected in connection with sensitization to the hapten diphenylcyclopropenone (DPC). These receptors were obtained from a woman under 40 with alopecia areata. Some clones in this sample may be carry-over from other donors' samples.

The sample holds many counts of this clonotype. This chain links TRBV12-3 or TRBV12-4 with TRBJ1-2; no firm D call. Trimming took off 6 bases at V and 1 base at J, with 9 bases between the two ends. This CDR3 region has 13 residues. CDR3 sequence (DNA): TGTGCCAGCAGCCACACAGTTAACTATGGCTACACCTTC. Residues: CASSHTVNYGYTF.

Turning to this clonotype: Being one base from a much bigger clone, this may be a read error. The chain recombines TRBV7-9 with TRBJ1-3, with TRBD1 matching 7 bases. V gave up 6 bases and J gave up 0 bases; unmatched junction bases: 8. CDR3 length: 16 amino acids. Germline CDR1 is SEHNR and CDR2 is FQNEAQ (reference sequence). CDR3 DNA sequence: TGTGCCAGCAGATCGGGACAGCCCAGCTCTGGAAACACCATATATTTT. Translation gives CASRSGQPSSGNTIYF.

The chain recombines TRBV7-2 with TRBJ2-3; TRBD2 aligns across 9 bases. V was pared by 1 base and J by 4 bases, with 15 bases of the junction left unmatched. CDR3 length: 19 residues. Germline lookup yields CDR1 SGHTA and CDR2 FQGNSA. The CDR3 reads CASSLVGGSLLAGADTQYF. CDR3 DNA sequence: TGTGCCAGCAGCTTAGTAGGGGGGTCTCTACTAGCGGGCGCAGATACGCAGTATTTT. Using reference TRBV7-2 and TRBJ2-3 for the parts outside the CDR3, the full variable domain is GAGVSQSPSNKVTEKGKDVELRCDPISGHTALYWYRQSLGQGLEFLIYFQGNSAPDKSGLPSDRFSAERTGGSVSTLTIQRTQQEDSAVYLCASSLVGGSLLAGADTQYFGPGTRLTVL.

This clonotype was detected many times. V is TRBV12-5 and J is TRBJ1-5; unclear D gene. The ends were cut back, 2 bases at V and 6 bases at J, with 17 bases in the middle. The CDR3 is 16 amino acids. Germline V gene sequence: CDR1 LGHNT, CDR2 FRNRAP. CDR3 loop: CASGLPPGREGQPQHF. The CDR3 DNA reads TGTGCTAGTGGTTTGCCGCCGGGTAGGGAGGGTCAGCCCCAGCATTTT.

The CDR3 loop reads CASSFGQGREKLFF. The CDR3 DNA follows: TGCGCCAGCAGCTTCGGACAGGGTAGAGAAAAACTGTTTTTT. The chain has TRBV5-1 and TRBJ1-4, with 8 bases lining up with TRBD1. After removal of 2 bases from V and 8 bases from J, the junction contained 5 bases not matched to a gene. This CDR3 spans 14 amino acids. Germline CDR1 reads SGHRS; CDR2 reads YFSETQ.

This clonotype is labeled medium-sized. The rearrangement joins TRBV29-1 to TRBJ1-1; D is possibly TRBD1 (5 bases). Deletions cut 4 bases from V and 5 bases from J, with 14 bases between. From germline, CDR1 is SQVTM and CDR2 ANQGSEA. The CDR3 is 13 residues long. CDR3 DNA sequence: TGCAGCGTTGTAAATCAGGGTACGACTGAAGCTTTCTTT. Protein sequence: CSVVNQGTTEAFF. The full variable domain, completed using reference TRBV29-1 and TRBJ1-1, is SAVISQKPSRDICQRGTSLTIQCQVDSQVTMMFWYRQQPGQSLTLIATANQGSEATYESGFVIDKFPISRPNLTFSTLTVSNMSPEDSSIYLCSVVNQGTTEAFFGQGTRLTVV.

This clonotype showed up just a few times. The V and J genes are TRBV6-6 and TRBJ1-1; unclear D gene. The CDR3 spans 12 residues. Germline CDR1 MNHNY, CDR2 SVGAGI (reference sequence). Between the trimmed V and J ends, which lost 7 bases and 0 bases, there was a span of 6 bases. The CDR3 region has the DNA TGTGCCAGCAACCACATGAACACTGAAGCTTTCTTT. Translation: CASNHMNTEAFF.

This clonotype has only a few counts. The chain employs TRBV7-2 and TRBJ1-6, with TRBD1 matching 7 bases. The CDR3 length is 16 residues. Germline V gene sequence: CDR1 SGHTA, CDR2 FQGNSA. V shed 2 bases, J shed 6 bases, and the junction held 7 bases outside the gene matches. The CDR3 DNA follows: TGTGCCAGCAGCTTATACCCCACAGGGGTTAATTCACCCCTCCACTTT. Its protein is CASSLYPTGVNSPLHF. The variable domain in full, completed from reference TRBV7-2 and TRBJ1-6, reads GAGVSQSPSNKVTEKGKDVELRCDPISGHTALYWYRQSLGQGLEFLIYFQGNSAPDKSGLPSDRFSAERTGGSVSTLTIQRTQQEDSAVYLCASSLYPTGVNSPLHFGNGTRLTVT.

The CDR3, as DNA: TGTGCCAGCAGCTCCGCTGTAACTAGCACAGATACGCAGTATTTT. This translates into CASSSAVTSTDTQYF. The rearrangement joins TRBV7-3 to TRBJ2-3; D is undetermined. Germline V CDR1 and CDR2: SGHTA, FQGTGA. The length of the CDR3 is 15 residues. Trimming shortened V by 4 bases and J by 0 bases, and 11 bases separated the two germline ends.

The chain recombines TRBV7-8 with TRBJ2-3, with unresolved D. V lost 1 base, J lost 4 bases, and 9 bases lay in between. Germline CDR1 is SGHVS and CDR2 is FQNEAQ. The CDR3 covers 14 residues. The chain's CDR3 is CASSLGPGSDTQYF. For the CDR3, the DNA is TGTGCCAGCAGCTTAGGGCCGGGTTCAGATACGCAGTATTTT.

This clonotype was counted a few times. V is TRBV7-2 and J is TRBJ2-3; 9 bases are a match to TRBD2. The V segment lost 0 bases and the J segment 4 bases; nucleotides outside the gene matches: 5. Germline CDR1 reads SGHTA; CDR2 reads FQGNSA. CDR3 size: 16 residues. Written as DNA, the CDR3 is TGTGCCAGCAGCTTAGCGGCGCGGGGGGGCGCAGATACGCAGTATTTT. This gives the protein CASSLAARGGADTQYF. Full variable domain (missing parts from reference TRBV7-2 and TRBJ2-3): GAGVSQSPSNKVTEKGKDVELRCDPISGHTALYWYRQSLGQGLEFLIYFQGNSAPDKSGLPSDRFSAERTGGSVSTLTIQRTQQEDSAVYLCASSLAARGGADTQYFGPGTRLTVL.

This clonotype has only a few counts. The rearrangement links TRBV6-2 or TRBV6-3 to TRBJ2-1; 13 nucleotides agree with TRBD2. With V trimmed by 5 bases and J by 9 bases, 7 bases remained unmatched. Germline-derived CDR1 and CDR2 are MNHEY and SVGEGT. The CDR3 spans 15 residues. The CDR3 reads CASSHTSGGASEQFF. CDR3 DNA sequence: TGTGCCAGCAGTCATACTAGCGGGGGGGCTAGTGAGCAGTTCTTC.

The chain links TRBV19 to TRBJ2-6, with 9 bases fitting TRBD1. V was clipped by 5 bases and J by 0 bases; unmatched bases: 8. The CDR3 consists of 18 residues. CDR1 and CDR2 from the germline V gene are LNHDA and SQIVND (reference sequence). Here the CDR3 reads CASSEWDRVRSGANVLTF. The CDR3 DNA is TGTGCCAGTAGTGAATGGGACAGGGTTCGCTCTGGGGCCAACGTCCTGACTTTC.

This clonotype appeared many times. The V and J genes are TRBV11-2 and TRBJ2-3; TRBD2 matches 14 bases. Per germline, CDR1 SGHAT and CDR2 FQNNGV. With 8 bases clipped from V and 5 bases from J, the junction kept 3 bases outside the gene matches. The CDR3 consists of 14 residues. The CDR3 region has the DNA TGTGCCAGCTTGGGACTAGCGGGGGTAGATACGCAGTATTTT. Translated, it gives CASLGLAGVDTQYF.

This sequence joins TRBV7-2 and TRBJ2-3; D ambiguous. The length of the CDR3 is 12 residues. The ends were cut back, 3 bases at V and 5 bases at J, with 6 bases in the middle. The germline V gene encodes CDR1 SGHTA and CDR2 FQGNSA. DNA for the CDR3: TGTGCCAGCAGCTTTAGTAGAGATACGCAGTATTTT. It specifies CASSFSRDTQYF.

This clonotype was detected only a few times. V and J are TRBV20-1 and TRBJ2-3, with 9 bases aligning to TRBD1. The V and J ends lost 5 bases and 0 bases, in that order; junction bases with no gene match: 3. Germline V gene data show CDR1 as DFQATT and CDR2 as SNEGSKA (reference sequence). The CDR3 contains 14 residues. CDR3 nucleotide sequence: TGCAGTGCTCTGGGACAGGGAAGCACAGATACGCAGTATTTT. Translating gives CSALGQGSTDTQYF.